This T cell receptor (beta chain) was recovered during a study of cytotoxic CD8 clonotypes in ibrutinib-treated CLL. Produced via immunoSEQ multiplex PCR; TCRdb's table is partial and in-frame only. The sample contains roughly 150,000 clones, approximately 90% of which appear only once. Trimming shortened V by 7 bases and J by 5 bases, and 14 bases separated the two germline ends. CDR1 SNHLY and CDR2 FYNNEI come from the germline V gene. This CDR3 is 14 amino acids long. This sequence was found in a human donor with chronic lymphocytic leukemia. Sample: PBMCs, taken at disease progression, from a patient treated with ibrutinib. The chain is built from TRBV2 and TRBJ1-4; no firm D call. The CDR3: CASTGGSLNEKLFF. CDR3 DNA: TGTGCCAGCACAGGAGGGTCGTTGAATGAAAAACTGTTTTTT.